This T cell receptor (beta chain) was retrieved from a study of T cells in Graves' hyperthyroidism and ophthalmopathy. Overall study findings and caveats: The model forecast ophthalmopathy, anticipating it by a median about six months before onset.

As to this clonotype: The antigen remains undetermined. A much more abundant neighbour one base away suggests this may be a read error.

This CDR3 comprises 15 residues. Germline V gives CDR1 SGHAT, CDR2 FQNNGV. V shed 1 base, J shed 4 bases, and the junction held 5 bases outside the gene matches. The study based diagnoses on clinical symptoms, serum thyroxine and TRAb, thyroid ultrasound and orbital computed tomography. Extraction of PBMCs used roughly 10 ml of fresh peripheral blood. The CDR3 regions of TCR beta were amplified from RNA transcripts. The TCR CDR3 first-round RT-PCR relied on the HTBI primer set. TCRdb re-called the multiplex PCR reads through MiXCR, storing one row per CDR3 protein. The table records roughly 600,000 distinct CDR3 sequences, roughly 15% of them present only once.

The chain combines TRBV11-2 with TRBJ1-2; 8 bases are a match to TRBD1. The TCR sequence derives from a woman aged 45-59 years with Graves' ophthalmopathy. The sample comprised blood. CDR3 protein: CASSLGGQAGYGYTF. CDR3 nucleotide sequence: TGTGCCAGCAGCTTAGGGGGACAGGCGGGCTATGGCTACACCTTC.